This T cell receptor (beta chain) derives from a study of beta chain features in type 1 diabetes. The junction had 10 bases not matched to a gene; V was cut back by 5 bases and J by 4 bases. The CDR3 covers 15 residues. The germline gives CDR1 SGHTA, CDR2 FQGNSA. A heparinised blood draw that averaged approximately 110 mL was obtained once from each donor. This clone came up many times. cDNA synthesis used the whole RNA isolate, giving expressed TCRB sequences. Generated by immunoSEQ multiplex PCR, the TCRdb table keeps only in-frame clones and is missing some. The sample lists some 240,000 clones; approximately 10% were seen once.

The sample consisted of central memory CD4+ T cells from blood. V usage is TRBV7-2 and J usage is TRBJ2-7; 8 bases line up with TRBD1. The sequence derives from a man between 18 and 35 years old in good health. CDR3 in amino acids: CASSPSFGQGYEQYF. CDR3 sequence (DNA): TGTGCCAGCAGCCCAAGCTTCGGACAGGGATACGAGCAGTACTTC.